Presented here are 13 T cell receptor beta chains from one specimen sequenced in a study of blood T cell repertoires in COVID-19. The method was immunoSEQ multiplex PCR; TCRdb's version includes in-frame clones alone and lacks a portion of them. This sample has 150,000 to 200,000 clones, with roughly nine tenths found just once. Sequencing was performed on peripheral blood. The receptors were sampled from a woman aged 60 to 75 with COVID-19, enrolled during active disease.

The rearrangement links TRBV24-1 to TRBJ2-3, with TRBD2 matching over 11 bases. Germline values: CDR1 KGHDR, CDR2 SFDVKD. The CDR3 extends over 18 amino acids. V lost 0 bases and J lost 6; bases outside the gene matches: 10. The CDR3 coding sequence is TGTGCCACCAGTGATTTGACTAGCGGGAGCTCGTCTTTGGATACGCAGTATTTT. Translation: CATSDLTSGSSSLDTQYF.

This clone was seen only a few times. This chain connects TRBV27 to TRBJ1-4; maybe TRBD1 (5 bases). Per germline, CDR1 MNHEY and CDR2 SMNVEV (reference sequence). The V end was cut by 3 bases, the J end by 6 bases, with 5 bases between. There are 12 residues in the CDR3. The chain's CDR3 is CASSFRDEKLFF. The CDR3 DNA follows: TGTGCCAGCAGTTTCAGGGATGAAAAACTGTTTTTT.

The V gene is TRBV19, the J gene TRBJ1-2; a possible D gene is TRBD1 (6 bases). The CDR3 totals 15 residues. V was pared by 6 bases and J by 0 bases, with 14 bases between. Per germline, CDR1 LNHDA and CDR2 SQIVND (reference sequence). The DNA of the CDR3 is TGTGCCAGTAGATCGGGAGGGGGGCCTAACTATGGCTACACCTTC. Protein sequence: CASRSGGGPNYGYTF.

This chain links TRBV7-5 with TRBJ2-7; the tabulated D call, TRBD2, remains unverified against the DNA. TRBV7-5 is a listed pseudogene. The CDR3 totals 15 residues. The CDR3 spells CARTPGLADPYEQYF. CDR3 sequence (DNA): TGTGCCAGAACCCCGGGACTAGCGGATCCCTACGAGCAGTACTTC.

V gene TRBV28 combines with J gene TRBJ1-1; tentatively, D is TRBD1 (5 bases). Trimming removed 1 base from V and 5 bases from J, with 11 bases in between. The CDR3 runs to 14 residues. Germline CDR1 is MDHEN and CDR2 is SYDVKM. CDR3 DNA sequence: TGTGCCAGCAGTTTATACAGGCCAGGGACTGAAGCTTTCTTT. Its translation is CASSLYRPGTEAFF.

The table lists this clone with a few counts. The chain couples TRBV27 to TRBJ1-5, with D unresolved. CDR1 is MNHEY, CDR2 SMNVEV, per germline (reference sequence). V was cut by 4 bases and J by 6 bases, with 10 bases left in between. This CDR3 region has 13 residues. The CDR3 nucleotides are TGTGCCAGCAGTTACCTGGCTGGTCAGCCCCAGCATTTT. It yields the protein CASSYLAGQPQHF.

The chain combines TRBV7-2 with TRBJ2-3; the match to TRBD2 covers 9 bases. Germline V lookup: CDR1 SGHTA, CDR2 FQGNSA. This CDR3 region has 17 residues. V lost 4 bases, J lost 2 bases, and 10 bases stayed unmatched. This chain's CDR3 is CASSSVRLAGLTDTQYF. CDR3 bases: TGTGCCAGCAGCTCAGTCCGGCTAGCGGGGCTCACAGATACGCAGTATTTT.

This clone occurred once. V is TRBV6-1 and J is TRBJ1-1, with D tentatively TRBD1 (5 bases). Germline V lookup: CDR1 MNHNS, CDR2 SASEGT. V was clipped by 3 bases and J by 6 bases, with 17 bases between them. CDR3 size: 15 residues. The CDR3 region is CASSERPGSSAEAFF. DNA for the CDR3: TGTGCCAGCAGTGAGCGTCCAGGGTCCTCAGCTGAAGCTTTCTTT.

The chain couples TRBV6-2 or TRBV6-3 to TRBJ2-7; 9 positions agree with TRBD2. From germline, CDR1 is MNHEY and CDR2 SVGEGT. Losses at the gene ends were 5 bases for V and 1 base for J; bases not matched to a gene: 3. The CDR3 runs 14 residues. The CDR3 DNA follows: TGTGCCAGCAGTCTAGCGGGAAAATCCTACGAGCAGTACTTC. Translation gives CASSLAGKSYEQYF.

The chain links TRBV10-2 to TRBJ1-1; 8 bases are a match to TRBD1. The V segment lost 3 bases and the J segment 10 bases; nucleotides outside the gene matches: 7. CDR1 WSHSY and CDR2 SAAADI come from the germline V gene. The CDR3 sequence is 13 residues long. The CDR3 reads CASSETGGRAAFF. CDR3 nucleotides: TGCGCCAGCAGTGAAACAGGGGGTCGCGCAGCTTTCTTT.

The chain joins TRBV30 to TRBJ2-3; weak D call: TRBD1 (7 bases). The CDR3 totals 17 residues. Germline V gene data show CDR1 as GTSNPN and CDR2 as SVGIG (reference sequence). V was pared by 2 bases and J by 5 bases, with 23 bases between. This CDR3 is CAWSLFRQGLEGDTQYF. Written as DNA, the CDR3 is TGTGCCTGGAGTCTCTTTCGACAGGGTCTGGAGGGAGATACGCAGTATTTT.

For this clone: One end of the junction fails to match germline, which may point to a read error. This chain uses TRBV7-2 with TRBJ1-3; no reliable D call. Per the germline V gene, CDR1 is SGHTA and CDR2 is FQGNSA. The CDR3 extends over 14 amino acids. CDR3 in DNA: TGTGCCAGCCGCTTCCCACAGAGTGGAAACACCATATATTTT. It specifies CASRFPQSGNTIYF.

The rearrangement links TRBV24-1 to TRBJ2-1; weak D call: TRBD2 (6 bases). Trimming shortened V by 2 bases and J by 10 bases, and 26 bases separated the two germline ends. Germline loops: CDR1 KGHDR, CDR2 SFDVKD. The CDR3 sequence is 18 residues long. CDR3 coding DNA: TGTGCCACCAGTGATTCCCAAGGAGGGTCTGACCGGGGTAGGGAGCAGTTCTTC. The encoded protein is CATSDSQGGSDRGREQFF.